Listed below are T cell receptor beta chains from one sample, sequenced in a study of cytomegalovirus exposure and HLA in healthy donors. Produced via immunoSEQ multiplex PCR; TCRdb's table is partial and in-frame only. Of nearly 200,000 clones listed, 65% to 90% are singletons. The sequenced sample consisted of PBMCs. The source of these receptors is a woman aged 30 to 39 in good health and CMV-seropositive. The conserved cysteine and the conserved F or W are not part of the CDR3 here.

>TRBJ2-3|TRBV27
ASIGTSGRTDTQY
>TRBJ2-7|TRBV2
ASRGRGFYEQY
>TRBJ2-7|TRBV20-1
SASPGYEQY
>TRBJ1-2|TRBV28
ASSSGQQVYGYT
>TRBJ2-1|TRBV10-3
AIRGDRARHNEQF
>TRBJ1-5|TRBV5-6
ASSLGALGNQPQH
>TRBJ2-1|TRBV6-6
ASSPGLELNEQF
>TRBJ1-1|TRBV5-1
ASSEEGNTEAF
>TRBJ2-2|TRBV5-1
ASSWGPANTGELF
>TRBJ2-1|TRBV9
ASSVDGNSYNEQF
>TRBJ2-1|TRBV7-6
ASSRPTTNEQF
>TRBJ1-2|TRBV7-2
ASSPRGYGYT
>TRBJ2-7|TRBV2
ASRVLKGQGAYEQY
>TRBJ2-2|TRBV5-1
ASSPSGQGYNTGELF
>TRBJ2-7|TRBV7-9
ASSPRDIPYEQY
>TRBJ2-1|TRBV4-2
ASSQVRSETLLREQF